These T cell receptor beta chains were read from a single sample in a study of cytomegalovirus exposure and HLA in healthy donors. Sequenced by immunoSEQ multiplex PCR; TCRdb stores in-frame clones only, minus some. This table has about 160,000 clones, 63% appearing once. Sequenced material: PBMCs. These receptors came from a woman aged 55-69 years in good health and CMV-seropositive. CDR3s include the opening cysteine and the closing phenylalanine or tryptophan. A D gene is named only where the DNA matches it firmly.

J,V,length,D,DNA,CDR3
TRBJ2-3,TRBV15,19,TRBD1,TGTGCCACCAGCAGAGATAAGGACATCCGACAGGGTACCACAGATACGCAGTATTTT,CATSRDKDIRQGTTDTQYF
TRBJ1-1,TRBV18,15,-,TGTGCCAGCTCACCACCGGGGCAGGAGAACACTGAAGCTTTCTTT,CASSPPGQENTEAFF
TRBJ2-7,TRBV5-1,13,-,TGCGCCAGCAGCCTCGACAAATACTACGAGCAGTACTTC,CASSLDKYYEQYF
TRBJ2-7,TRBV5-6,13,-,TGTGCCAGCAGCATAACGACAGCCCACGAGCAGTACTTC,CASSITTAHEQYF
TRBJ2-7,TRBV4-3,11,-,TGCGCCAGCGGCAACTCCTACGAGCAGTACTTC,CASGNSYEQYF
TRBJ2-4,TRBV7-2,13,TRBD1,TGTGCCAGCAGTACAGGGGTACGGGACATTCAGTACTTC,CASSTGVRDIQYF
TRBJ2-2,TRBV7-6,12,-,TGTGCCACCCGAGGTGGCACCGGGGAGCTGTTTTTT,CATRGGTGELFF
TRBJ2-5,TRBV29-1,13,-,TGCAGCGTTGAAGATAGGGAGGCCGCGACCCAGTACTTC,CSVEDREAATQYF
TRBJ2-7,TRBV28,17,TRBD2,TGTGCCAGCAGACATGCGGGACTAGCGGGAGCTAGGTACGAGCAGTACTTC,CASRHAGLAGARYEQYF
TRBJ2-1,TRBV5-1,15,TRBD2,TGCGCCAGCAGCTTGTTTACTAGCGGGAGACATGAGCAGTTCTTC,CASSLFTSGRHEQFF